The clone carrying this TCR beta chain was found a few times. The sample comes from a study of T-cell reconstitution after alpha-beta-depleted transplantation in children. Construction of the TCRbeta library involved unique molecular identifiers. Each CDR3 protein is one row after TCRdb ran MiXCR on the PCR reads. This sample yields 130,000 to 150,000 distinct CDR3 sequences, of which around 9% are seen a single time; less than 20% belongs to the top ten. The CDR3 spans 17 residues. The germline V and J ends were trimmed by 2 bases and 4 bases, with 18 bases remaining between them. Germline CDR1 and CDR2: SGHTA and FQGNSA.

The J gene is TRBJ2-1, the V gene TRBV7-2; no reliable D call. This specimen was PBMCs, mostly from graft donor cells, taken 180 days after TCRalphabeta/CD19-depleted stem cell transplant. The sequence came from a female patient aged 2-9 years who had a stem cell transplant for congenital amegakaryocytic thrombocytopenia, so the T cells may come from the graft donor. Here the CDR3 reads CASSLKPFQPFYNEQFF. CDR3 bases: TGTGCCAGCAGCTTAAAACCCTTTCAGCCCTTTTACAATGAGCAGTTCTTC.